This T cell receptor beta chain was sequenced in a study of human T cells and chemical hapten exposure. Specified time point: pre-sensitization, week 0. Treatment defined: therapeutic diphenylcyclopropenone sensitization with weekly scalp DPC. TCRdb reanalysed the RACE reads using MiXCR and keeps one entry per CDR3 protein. The top ten clones hold 2.8% of a sample with 120,000 or so distinct CDR3 sequences, approximately 13% of them seen once. This TCR derives from a woman aged 18 to 35 with alopecia areata. Some clones in this sample may be carry-over from other donors' samples. The input for sequencing was whole blood, taken in connection with sensitization to the hapten diphenylcyclopropenone (DPC).

In DNA, the CDR3 is TGTGCCAGCAGTGTAATAAACTTGGGAACACCATACGAGCAGTACTTC. Amino acids: CASSVINLGTPYEQYF. This sequence joins TRBV2 and TRBJ2-7; D is ambiguous. The CDR3 covers 16 residues. The V end lost 4 bases, the J end lost 4 bases, and 20 bases lay between the germline ends. The germline gives CDR1 SNHLY, CDR2 FYNNEI.